This section outlines one TCR beta chain sequence together with its context. Using immunoSEQ multiplex PCR, the repertoire was profiled, and TCRdb retains in-frame clones only, with some absent. The sample includes 73,000 or so clones, around 80% seen only once; the top ten take around 2.4%. This sample is drawn from a study of OX40 agonist ivuxolimab in advanced cancers. Turning to the study itself: Earlier anti-PD-1, anti-PD-L1 or anti-CTLA-4 therapy was permitted; roughly 37% had received some.

Enrollment shut out patients with autoimmune disease history or systemic immunosuppression. The sequence came from an adult with an advanced solid tumor such as melanoma, head and neck, liver or kidney cancer. The sequences come from CD4+ or CD8+ T cells sorted from blood, collected in a trial of the OX40 agonist ivuxolimab.

CDR3 DNA sequence: TGTGCCAGCGGCGGACGCCAAGGGGAGGAGACCCAGTACTTC. Protein product: CASGGRQGEETQYF. The V call is TRBV6-5, the J call TRBJ2-5; D may correspond to TRBD1 or TRBD2 (5 bases each). Looked up from germline, CDR1 is MNHEY and CDR2 is SVGAGI. V was clipped by 8 bases and J by 5 bases, with 18 bases between them. This CDR3 is 14 amino acids long.